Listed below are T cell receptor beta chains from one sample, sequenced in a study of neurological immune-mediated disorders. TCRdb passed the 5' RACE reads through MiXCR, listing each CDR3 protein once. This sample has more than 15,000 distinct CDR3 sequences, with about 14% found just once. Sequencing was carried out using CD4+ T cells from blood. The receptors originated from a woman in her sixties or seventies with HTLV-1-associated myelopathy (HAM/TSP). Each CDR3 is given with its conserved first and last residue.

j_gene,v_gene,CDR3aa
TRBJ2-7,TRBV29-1,CSVGGGSTSYEQYF
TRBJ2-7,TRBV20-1,CSARDIRSEQYF
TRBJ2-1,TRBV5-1,CASSEQGGDYNEQFF
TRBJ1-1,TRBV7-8,CASRQTIQGTEAFF
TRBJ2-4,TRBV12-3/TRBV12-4,CASSPSAERGGGKNIQYF
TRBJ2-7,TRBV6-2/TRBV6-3,CASLSGSSYEQYF
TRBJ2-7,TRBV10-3,CAIRDLAGGHHEQYF
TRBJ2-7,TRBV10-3,CAISESTSGIPYEQYF
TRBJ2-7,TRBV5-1,CASSLADYSSYEQYF
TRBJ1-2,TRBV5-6,CASSIGTQATYGYTF
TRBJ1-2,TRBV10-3,CAISAGQGSVYGYTF
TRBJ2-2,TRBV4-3,CASSRRTTGELFF
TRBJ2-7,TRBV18,CASSPQVGQGGEQYF
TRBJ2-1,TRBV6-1,CASRRSGGLYNEQFF
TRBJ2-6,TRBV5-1,CASSPSLAGGSGANVLTF
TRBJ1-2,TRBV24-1,CATSDSGQIYGYTF
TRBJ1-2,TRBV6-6,CASRMGQGASGYTF
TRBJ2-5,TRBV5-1,CASSLVAGTGSETQYF
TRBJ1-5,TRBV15,CATKEKGMGNQTQHF
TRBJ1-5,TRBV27,CASSFTGGNQPQHF
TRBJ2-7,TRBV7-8,CASSLVTSRYEQYF
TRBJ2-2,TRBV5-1,CATKQGPGSTGELFF
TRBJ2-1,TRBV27,CASSLDKGTSWRNNEQFF
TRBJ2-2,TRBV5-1,CASSLAPNTGELFF
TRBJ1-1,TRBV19,CASSIDRDRGAEAFF
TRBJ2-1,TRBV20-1,CSAGSSGSSYNEQFF
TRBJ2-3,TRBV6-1,CASSPHPRIGADTQYF
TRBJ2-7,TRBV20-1,CSAREGTSGEQYF
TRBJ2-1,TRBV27,CASSVPASEQFF
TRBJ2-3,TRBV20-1,CSARLAGSTDTQYF
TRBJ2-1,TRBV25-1,CASSSSRGLASDEQFF
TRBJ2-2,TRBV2,CASRLAGNTGELFF
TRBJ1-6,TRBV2,CASSDGVRRGSPLHF
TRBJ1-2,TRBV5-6,CASSPVGRLRGGDYGYTF
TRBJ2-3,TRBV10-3,CAIRVDGDTQYF
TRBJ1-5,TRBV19,CASSIHRDSNQPQHF
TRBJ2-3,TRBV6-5,CASSYPQGQGTDTQYF